This T cell receptor (beta chain) came from a study of regulatory T cells in long-lasting Graves disease. This clonotype was seen at least ten times. Germline values: CDR1 LGHDT, CDR2 YNNKEL (reference sequence). V lost 5 bases and J lost 0, with 10 bases in between. The CDR3 consists of 14 residues. TCR beta libraries were built with iRepertoire HTBI primers and Arm-PCR of CDR3 regions. TCRdb re-called the multiplex PCR reads through MiXCR, storing one row per CDR3 protein. The profile shows under 800,000 distinct CDR3 sequences, around 17% of them singletons. Time point defined: newly diagnosed GD, antithyroid drugs for less than 3 months. PBMC RNA served as the TCR library source. These data were also reused for a study on T cells in Graves' hyperthyroidism and ophthalmopathy.

This sample comprised peripheral blood mononuclear cells (PBMCs), obtained at new diagnosis, from a patient treated with antithyroid drugs. This clonotype was sampled from a woman aged 25-40 years with Graves disease. This sequence joins TRBV3-1 and TRBJ1-1, with D maybe TRBD1 (5 bases). Here the CDR3 DNA reads TGTGCCAGCAGCTCTCGACAGATGAACACTGAAGCTTTCTTT. It encodes CASSSRQMNTEAFF.